One sample yielded the 3 T cell receptor beta chains listed below, sequenced in a study of T cells in Graves' hyperthyroidism and ophthalmopathy. RNA transcripts provided the source from which TCR beta CDR3 regions were amplified. Researchers ran a first-round RT-PCR on the TCR CDR3 using the HTBI primer set. MiXCR, applied by TCRdb to the multiplex PCR reads, yields one record per CDR3 protein. The profile shows about 360,000 distinct CDR3 sequences, around 14% of them singletons. Sequenced material: blood. The source of these receptors is a woman under 30 with Graves' hyperthyroidism.

This clonotype was counted many times. The chain is built from TRBV28 and TRBJ2-5, with a possible D match to TRBD2 (6 bases). V lost 5 bases to trimming and J lost 4 bases, with 23 bases between them. The CDR3 is 17 residues long. Germline-derived CDR1 and CDR2 are MDHEN and SYDVKM. The CDR3 coding sequence is TGTGCCAGCAGTCCCCTTGCGGGCAGGTCGCGGGGAGAGACCCAGTACTTC. This codes for CASSPLAGRSRGETQYF.

The rearrangement uses TRBV14 and TRBJ2-3, with D unresolved. The CDR3 extends over 15 amino acids. The V gene's germline CDR1 is SGHDN and CDR2 FVKESK. Between the trimmed V and J ends, which lost 4 bases and 2 bases, there was a span of 13 bases. CDR3 sequence: CASSPNWPFTDTQYF. DNA for the CDR3: TGTGCCAGCAGCCCCAACTGGCCCTTCACAGATACGCAGTATTTT.

In the case of this clonotype: Since a much larger clone is just one base distant, this may be a read error. The V call is TRBV9, the J call TRBJ1-6; 8 bases are shared with TRBD1. The CDR3 runs to 20 residues. CDR1 is SGDLS, CDR2 YYNGEE, per germline. The CDR3 here is CASGVGSPGQESSYNSPLHF. CDR3 in DNA: TGTGCCAGCGGCGTAGGAAGTCCGGGACAGGAGAGCTCCTATAATTCACCCCTCCACTTT.